A selection of T cell receptor beta chains follows, all from one sample in a study of T cell responses to AZD1222 COVID-19 vaccine. Clones were sequenced by immunoSEQ multiplex PCR, and TCRdb holds only the in-frame ones, with some missing. The repertoire holds 110,000 or so clones, with 70% to 90% as singletons. Sequenced material: peripheral blood, taken 28 days after the second AZD1222 dose. The receptors come from an adult who received the AZD1222 COVID-19 vaccine. Both conserved end residues are part of each CDR3. A D gene is named only where the DNA matches it firmly. The size entry is marked missing in some rows and otherwise reads once, few, many or a size class.

D gene	clone size	J gene	V gene	CDR3 protein	CDR3 DNA
TRBD1	.	TRBJ1-6	TRBV9	CASSVRDRGNSPLHF	TGTGCCAGCAGCGTAAGGGACAGGGGGAATTCACCCCTCCACTTT
.	.	TRBJ2-1	TRBV5-4	CASSFRWGNEQFF	TGTGCCAGCAGCTTTAGGTGGGGCAATGAGCAGTTCTTC
TRBD1	.	TRBJ1-3	TRBV9	CASSAGGAGGNTIYF	TGTGCCAGCAGTGCAGGGGGCGCTGGGGGAAACACCATATATTTT
TRBD1	.	TRBJ1-6	TRBV2	CASSENLGDRVNSPLHF	TGTGCCAGCAGTGAAAATTTGGGGGACAGGGTAAATTCACCCCTCCACTTT
TRBD1	.	TRBJ2-2	TRBV18	CASSPRQGASTGELFF	TGTGCCAGCTCACCACGACAGGGGGCGAGCACCGGGGAGCTGTTTTTT
.	once	TRBJ1-5	TRBV3-1/TRBV3-2	CASSQRGFSPQHF	TGTGCCAGCAGCCAACGGGGATTCTCCCCCCAGCATTTT
.	.	TRBJ1-2	TRBV5-4	CASSARGYGYTF	TGTGCCAGCAGCGCCCGTGGTTATGGCTACACCTTC
.	.	TRBJ1-1	TRBV7-3	CASSLGSQDTEAFF	TGTGCCAGCAGCTTAGGCAGTCAAGACACTGAAGCTTTCTTT
TRBD1	.	TRBJ1-4	TRBV4-1	CASSQPPGQGNEKLFF	TGCGCCAGCAGCCAGCCGCCGGGACAGGGAAATGAAAAACTGTTTTTT
.	once	TRBJ2-7	TRBV28	CASIPGGVFSYEQYF	TGTGCCAGCATACCCGGTGGGGTTTTCTCCTACGAGCAGTACTTC
TRBD1	.	TRBJ2-7	TRBV29-1	CSVEHRGKAEQYF	TGCAGCGTTGAACACAGGGGAAAAGCCGAGCAGTACTTC